This T cell receptor beta chain was recovered during a study of beta chain features in type 1 diabetes. There are 17 residues in the CDR3. CDR1 is LGHNA and CDR2 is YSLEER in the germline V gene. Trimming stripped 1 base from V and 0 bases from J, with 15 bases between. The study reverse transcribed the entire isolated RNA, so it sequenced expressed TCRB transcripts. Profiling relied on immunoSEQ multiplex PCR, and the TCRdb table lists in-frame clones only, not all of them. The sample gives about 650,000 clones, roughly 12% of which show up once; more than 0.1% is in the top ten. In the case of this clone: No antigen is known for it.

General observations from the study: Type 1 diabetes patients showed a moderate but significant shortening of TCRB CDR3s in all four CD4+ subsets.

The sample was naive CD4+ T cells from blood. The clonotype comes from a young man with type 1 diabetes. The chain is built from TRBV4-3 and TRBJ1-1, with D perhaps matching TRBD1 (5 bases). DNA of the CDR3: TGCGCCAGCAGCCAAGCCTACGGGGCCCTCATGAACACTGAAGCTTTCTTT. Translation gives CASSQAYGALMNTEAFF.